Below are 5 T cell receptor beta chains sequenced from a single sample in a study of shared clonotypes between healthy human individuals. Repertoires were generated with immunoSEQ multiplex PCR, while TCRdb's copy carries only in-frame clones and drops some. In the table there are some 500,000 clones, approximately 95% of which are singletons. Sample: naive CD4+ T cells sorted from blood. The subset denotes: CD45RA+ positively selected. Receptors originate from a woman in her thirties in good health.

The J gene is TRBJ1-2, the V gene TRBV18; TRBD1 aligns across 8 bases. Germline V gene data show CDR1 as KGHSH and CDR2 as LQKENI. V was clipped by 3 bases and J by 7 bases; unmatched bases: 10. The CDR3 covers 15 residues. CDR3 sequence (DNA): TGTGCCAGCTCACCGTATCCTCCAGGGGGCGCTGGCTACACCTTC. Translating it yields CASSPYPPGGAGYTF.

The CDR3 loop is CASSYQGSPSTDTQYF. The CDR3 region has the DNA TGTGCCAGCTCGTACCAGGGCTCGCCCAGCACAGATACGCAGTATTTT. This chain links TRBV18 with TRBJ2-3; D may be TRBD1 (5 bases). The germline V and J ends were trimmed by 6 bases and 0 bases, with 16 bases remaining between them. The germline V gene has CDR1 KGHSH and CDR2 LQKENI. The CDR3 is made up of 16 amino acids.

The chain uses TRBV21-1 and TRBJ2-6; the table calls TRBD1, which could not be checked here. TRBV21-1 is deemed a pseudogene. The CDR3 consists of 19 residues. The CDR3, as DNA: TGTGCCAGCAGCAAAGTGGATGGGCTGTGCCCCTCTGGGGCCAACGTCCTGACTTTC. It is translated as CASSKVDGLCPSGANVLTF.

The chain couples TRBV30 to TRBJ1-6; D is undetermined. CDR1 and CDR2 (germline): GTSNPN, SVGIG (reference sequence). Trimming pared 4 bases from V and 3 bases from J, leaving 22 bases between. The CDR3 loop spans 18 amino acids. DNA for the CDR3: TGTGCCTGGACCCACACCGGAAAATTTGGGGTCTATAATTCACCCCTCCACTTT. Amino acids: CAWTHTGKFGVYNSPLHF.

The CDR3 sequence: CASSKGLAGEWQFF. CDR3 bases: TGCGCCAGCAGCAAGGGACTAGCGGGAGAATGGCAGTTCTTC. This chain joins TRBV5-1 and TRBJ2-1; TRBD2 matches at 14 bases. The V segment lost 4 bases and the J segment 12 bases; nucleotides outside the gene matches: 6. The germline CDR1 and CDR2 sequences are SGHRS and YFSETQ. This CDR3 region has 14 residues.